The present T cell receptor (beta chain) was sequenced within a study of CD8 T cells in Susac syndrome. In regard to this clonotype: Its antigen is undetermined.

CD8+ and CD4+ T cells taken from blood had their TCR beta sequenced. After extraction with the RNeasy kit, 0.5 to 1 ug of the RNA was reverse transcribed using random hexamers. TCRdb fed the immunoSEQ multiplex PCR reads into MiXCR, producing one record per CDR3 protein. This sample has over 150,000 distinct CDR3 sequences; roughly 92% occur once, and the top ten carry roughly 0.097%. Study outcomes and limitations: That the number of individuals in its TCR sequencing and HLA analysis was relatively small was acknowledged by the study.

The length of the CDR3 is 15 residues. Germline trimming cut 1 base from V and 2 bases from J; bases unmatched to any gene: 6. The germline V gene encodes CDR1 DFQATT and CDR2 SNEGSKA (reference sequence). The J gene is TRBJ2-5, the V gene TRBV20-1; TRBD2 matches 8 bases. This receptor was taken from a human donor with multiple sclerosis. The sample consisted of CD4+ T cells from PBMCs. CDR3 sequence (DNA): TGCAGTGCTAGAGGCCGAGCGGGAGAGCAAGAGACCCAGTACTTC. Protein sequence: CSARGRAGEQETQYF.